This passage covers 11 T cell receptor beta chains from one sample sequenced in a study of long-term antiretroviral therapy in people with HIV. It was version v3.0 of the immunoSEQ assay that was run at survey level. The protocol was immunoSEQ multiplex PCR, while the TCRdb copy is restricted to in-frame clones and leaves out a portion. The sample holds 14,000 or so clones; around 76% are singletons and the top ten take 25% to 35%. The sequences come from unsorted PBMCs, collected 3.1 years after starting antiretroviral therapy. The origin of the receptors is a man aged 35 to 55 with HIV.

CDR3 DNA: TGTGCCAGCAGTGGAAAAGGGGGTATTGAAGCTTTCTTT. The encoded protein is CASSGKGGIEAFF. The genes are TRBV25-1 and TRBJ1-1; weak D call: TRBD1 (6 bases). The CDR3 is 13 amino acids. V was clipped by 4 bases and J by 7 bases, with 13 bases between them. Germline CDR1 and CDR2: MGHDK and SYGVNS. Full variable domain (remainder filled in from reference TRBV25-1 and TRBJ1-1): EADIYQTPRYLVIGTGKKITLECSQTMGHDKMYWYQQDPGMELHLIHYSYGVNSTEKGDLSSESTVSRIRTEHFPLTLESARPSHTSQYLCASSGKGGIEAFFGQGTRLTVV.

CDR3 DNA sequence: TGTGCCAGCAGCTTAGGGACAGGGTGGGATTCACCCCTCCACTTT. Translation: CASSLGTGWDSPLHF. The rearrangement uses TRBV7-8 and TRBJ1-6, with TRBD1 identical over 8 bases. The CDR3 length is 15 residues. CDR1 is SGHVS, CDR2 FQNEAQ, per germline. V trimming: 1 base; J trimming: 8 bases; junction bases outside the gene matches: 4.

The CDR3 is CASSQEGQGFGELFF. CDR3 DNA sequence: TGCGCCAGCAGCCAAGAAGGACAGGGGTTCGGGGAGCTGTTTTTT. V gene TRBV4-1 combines with J gene TRBJ2-2, with 9 bases identical to TRBD1. The CDR3 extends over 15 amino acids. J gave up 7 bases and V 0 bases, and 3 bases lay outside the gene matches. The germline V gene has CDR1 MGHRA and CDR2 YSYEKL.

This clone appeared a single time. In nucleotides, the CDR3 is TGTGCCTGGAGGGCCCTAGGGGCAGATACGCAGTATTTT. It is translated as CAWRALGADTQYF. The chain has TRBV30 and TRBJ2-3; a weak D match, TRBD1 (5 bases). The V end was cut by 3 bases, the J end by 4 bases, with 11 bases between. The CDR3 is 13 amino acids. Germline lookup yields CDR1 GTSNPN and CDR2 SVGIG (reference sequence).

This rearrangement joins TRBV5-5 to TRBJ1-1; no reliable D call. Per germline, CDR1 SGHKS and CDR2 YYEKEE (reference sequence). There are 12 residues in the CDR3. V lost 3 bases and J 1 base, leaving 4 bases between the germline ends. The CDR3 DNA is TGTGCCAGCAGCTCGGGGAACACTGAAGCTTTCTTT. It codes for CASSSGNTEAFF.

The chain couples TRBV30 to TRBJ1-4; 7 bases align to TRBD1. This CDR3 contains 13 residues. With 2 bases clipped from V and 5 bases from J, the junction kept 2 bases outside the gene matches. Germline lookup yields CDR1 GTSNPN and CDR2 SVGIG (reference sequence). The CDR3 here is CAWSPGQNEKLFF. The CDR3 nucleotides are TGTGCCTGGAGTCCGGGACAGAATGAAAAACTGTTTTTT.

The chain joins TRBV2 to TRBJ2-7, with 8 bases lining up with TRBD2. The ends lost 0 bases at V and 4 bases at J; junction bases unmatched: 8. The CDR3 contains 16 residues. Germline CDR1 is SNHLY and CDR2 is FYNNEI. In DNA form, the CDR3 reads TGTGCCAGCAGTGAAGCATTGGGACTAGGTCTTTACGAGCAGTACTTC. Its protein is CASSEALGLGLYEQYF.

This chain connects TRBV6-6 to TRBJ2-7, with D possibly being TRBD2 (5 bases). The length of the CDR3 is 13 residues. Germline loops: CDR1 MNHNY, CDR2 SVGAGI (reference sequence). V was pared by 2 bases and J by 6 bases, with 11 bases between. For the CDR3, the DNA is TGTGCCAGCAGTTACCGGGGTTCTCTCGAGCAGTACTTC. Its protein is CASSYRGSLEQYF.

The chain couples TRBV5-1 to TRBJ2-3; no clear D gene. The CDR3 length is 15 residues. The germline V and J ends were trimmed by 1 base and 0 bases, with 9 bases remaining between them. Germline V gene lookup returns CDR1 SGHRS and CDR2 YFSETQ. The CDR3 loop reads CASSLSVTSTDTQYF. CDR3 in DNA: TGCGCCAGCAGCTTGAGTGTCACCAGCACAGATACGCAGTATTTT.

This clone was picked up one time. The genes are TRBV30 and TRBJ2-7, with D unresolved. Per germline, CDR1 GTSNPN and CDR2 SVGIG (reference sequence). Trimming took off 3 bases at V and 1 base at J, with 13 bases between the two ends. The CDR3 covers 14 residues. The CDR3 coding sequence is TGTGCCTGGAGGGAACTGGGTGGGTCCTACGAGCAGTACTTC. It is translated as CAWRELGGSYEQYF.

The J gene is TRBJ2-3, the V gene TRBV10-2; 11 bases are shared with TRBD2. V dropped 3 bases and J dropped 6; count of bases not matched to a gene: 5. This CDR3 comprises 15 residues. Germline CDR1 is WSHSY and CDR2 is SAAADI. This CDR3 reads CASSDSGGAGDTQYF. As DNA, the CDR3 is TGCGCCAGCAGTGATAGCGGGGGGGCCGGGGATACGCAGTATTTT.